One sample yielded the 10 T cell receptor beta chains listed below, sequenced in a study of radiation and T cells in renal cell carcinoma. Using immunoSEQ multiplex PCR, the repertoire was profiled, and TCRdb retains in-frame clones only, with some absent. The table shows tens of thousands of clones, with under 90% occurring only once. The sample's time point: baseline pretreatment blood. Treatment noted: 15 Gy SBRT to primary tumor, nephrectomy 4 weeks later. The sequenced sample was blood, obtained from a patient whose treatment included radiotherapy and nephrectomy. All receptors come from a man in his fifties or sixties with renal cell carcinoma.

The CDR3 DNA is TGTGCCACAGGTAGTAACTATGGCTACACCTTC. It codes for CATGSNYGYTF. The chain carries TRBV28 and TRBJ1-2; D remains ambiguous. The CDR3 has 11 amino acids. Deletions cut 10 bases from V and 1 base from J, with 7 bases between. Germline values: CDR1 MDHEN, CDR2 SYDVKM.

J is TRBJ2-2 and V is TRBV19, with D perhaps TRBD2 (6 bases). The V end was cut by 6 bases, the J end by 1 base, with 18 bases between. This CDR3 has 17 amino acids. Germline loops: CDR1 LNHDA, CDR2 SQIVND (reference sequence). The CDR3 coding sequence is TGTGCCAGTAGGCCCCTCTTCGGGGGAGGGAACACCGGGGAGCTGTTTTTT. It yields the protein CASRPLFGGGNTGELFF.

The chain recombines TRBV28 with TRBJ1-2, with no clear D. The CDR3 is 13 amino acids. Germline V gives CDR1 MDHEN, CDR2 SYDVKM. V shed 4 bases and J shed 3 bases, with 9 bases lying between them. The CDR3 sequence: CASSSSQDYGYTF. CDR3 sequence (DNA): TGTGCCAGCAGTTCCTCTCAGGACTATGGCTACACCTTC.

In regard to this clone: A far larger clone is one base from this, pointing to a likely read error. This sequence joins TRBV5-4 and TRBJ2-7; 12 positions match TRBD2. Trimming cost V 7 bases and J 1 base; bases outside gene matches: 6. The CDR3 totals 15 residues. Germline values: CDR1 SGHNT, CDR2 YYREEE (reference sequence). The CDR3 region is CASGQGLAGSYEQYF. The DNA of the CDR3 is TGTGCCAGCGGCCAAGGACTAGCGGGATCCTACGAGCAGTACTTC.

This clone occurred once. The chain carries TRBV27 and TRBJ1-5; D uncertain. V lost 6 bases to trimming and J lost 5 bases, with 17 bases between them. Germline V lookup: CDR1 MNHEY, CDR2 SMNVEV (reference sequence). CDR3 length equals 15 residues. The CDR3 protein is CASSPTTGVYQPQHF. DNA of the CDR3: TGTGCCAGCAGCCCGACGACGGGTGTGTATCAGCCCCAGCATTTT.

This clone occurred once. The chain carries TRBV7-7 and TRBJ2-5, with D unresolved. The germline V gene has CDR1 SSHAT and CDR2 FNYEAQ (reference sequence). Trimming took off 1 base at V and 0 bases at J, with 3 bases between the two ends. The CDR3 is 13 amino acids. CDR3 loop: CASSLGYQETQYF. Here the CDR3 DNA reads TGTGCCAGCAGCTTAGGATACCAAGAGACCCAGTACTTC.

The genes are TRBV27 and TRBJ2-2; D not certain. V gave up 7 bases and J gave up 1 base, with 10 bases separating them. Germline assignment: CDR1 MNHEY and CDR2 SMNVEV (reference sequence). The CDR3 contains 14 residues. CDR3 amino acids: CASTPTLNTGELFF. CDR3 nucleotide sequence: TGTGCCAGCACCCCGACCCTGAACACCGGGGAGCTGTTTTTT.

The chain employs TRBV19 and TRBJ1-1, with D possibly TRBD1 on 5 matching bases. The CDR3 covers 14 residues. The germline V and J ends were trimmed by 5 bases and 7 bases, with 17 bases remaining between them. Germline V gene lookup returns CDR1 LNHDA and CDR2 SQIVND (reference sequence). For the CDR3, the DNA is TGTGCCAGTAGTTCCCGACAAGGGACTTTTGAAGCTTTCTTT. Translation gives CASSSRQGTFEAFF.

The rearrangement uses TRBV27 and TRBJ2-3, with TRBD2 identical over 8 bases. Germline V lookup: CDR1 MNHEY, CDR2 SMNVEV (reference sequence). The CDR3 totals 17 residues. V trimming: 6 bases; J trimming: 7 bases; junction bases outside the gene matches: 18. The CDR3 DNA follows: TGTGCCAGCAGCCGGAGAGGACTAGCAAATCGGTGGTATACGCAGTATTTT. Its protein product is CASSRRGLANRWYTQYF.

This chain uses TRBV7-6 with TRBJ2-5; 7 positions agree with TRBD2. CDR1 SGHVS and CDR2 FNYEAQ come from the germline V gene. The length of the CDR3 is 17 residues. V shed 2 bases, J shed 1 base, and the junction held 10 bases outside the gene matches. The CDR3 sequence is CASSLRPAGEGQETQYF. The CDR3 DNA is TGTGCCAGCAGCTTACGCCCGGCGGGAGAGGGCCAAGAGACCCAGTACTTC.